One sample yielded the 13 T cell receptor beta chains listed below, sequenced in a study of blood T cell repertoires in COVID-19 (TCRdb year 2020). Receptors were amplified or captured by the immunoSEQ multiplex PCR assay. TCRdb mirrors the immuneACCESS table, restricted to in-frame sequences. Some clones are absent from its copies; in checked studies, under half trace to an unresolved V gene, and the reason for the others is unknown. Counted in this sample were about 160,000 clones; 80% of them appeared once. The ten biggest clones cover 4.5% to 7.5% of the sample. The sequenced material came from PBMCs or T cells enriched from blood (not recorded which). These receptors were taken from a man in his forties who had recovered from COVID-19.

The DNA of the CDR3 is TGCGCCAGCAGCTCTGACGACAGGGCAACCGGGGAGCTGTTTTTT. Translated: CASSSDDRATGELFF. The V gene is TRBV5-1, the J gene TRBJ2-2; 7 positions match TRBD1. There are 15 residues in the CDR3. Germline assignment: CDR1 SGHRS and CDR2 YFSETQ. Trimming cost V 3 bases and J 5 bases; bases outside gene matches: 7.

The V and J genes are TRBV2 and TRBJ2-3, with TRBD2 identical over 7 bases. Germline loops: CDR1 SNHLY, CDR2 FYNNEI. The CDR3 has 15 residues. The V gene end was trimmed by 6 bases and the J gene end by 2 bases; junction bases not matched to a gene: 8. CDR3: CASRSSGTHTDTQYF. The CDR3 region has the DNA TGTGCCAGCAGGTCTAGCGGAACACACACAGATACGCAGTATTTT.

The rearrangement joins TRBV27 to TRBJ2-1, with TRBD2 identical over 7 bases. Germline values: CDR1 MNHEY, CDR2 SMNVEV (reference sequence). This CDR3 contains 16 residues. V lost 2 bases, J lost 8 bases, and 12 bases stayed unmatched. The CDR3 here is CASSLGPTRGRDEQFF. In DNA, the CDR3 is TGTGCCAGCAGTTTAGGTCCAACGCGGGGGAGGGATGAGCAGTTCTTC.

J is TRBJ1-1 and V is TRBV28; tentative D call: TRBD1 (5 bases). The V and J ends lost 6 bases and 6 bases respectively, with 11 bases between them. CDR1 and CDR2 from the germline V gene are MDHEN and SYDVKM. This CDR3 region has 12 residues. The CDR3 DNA follows: TGTGCCAGCAGGGGGGGTAGGTCTGAAGCTTTCTTT. Protein sequence: CASRGGRSEAFF.

V gene TRBV10-3 combines with J gene TRBJ2-6; 7 nucleotides match TRBD1. CDR3 size: 18 residues. The ends lost 3 bases at V and 0 bases at J; junction bases unmatched: 8. Per germline, CDR1 ENHRY and CDR2 SYGVKD. The CDR3: CAISDQTGSRSGANVLTF. In nucleotides, the CDR3 is TGTGCCATCAGTGACCAGACAGGGTCCCGCTCTGGGGCCAACGTCCTGACTTTC.

This rearrangement joins TRBV9 to TRBJ2-5; 14 bases fit TRBD2. V was pared by 4 bases and J by 4 bases, with 6 bases of the junction left unmatched. Germline CDR1 and CDR2: SGDLS and YYNGEE. The CDR3 extends over 16 amino acids. The CDR3 is CASSSGLAGVGETQYF. The CDR3 nucleotides are TGTGCCAGCAGCTCGGGACTAGCGGGGGTGGGAGAGACCCAGTACTTC. The complete variable domain, with remaining parts taken from reference TRBV9 and TRBJ2-5, reads DSGVTQTPKHLITATGQRVTLRCSPRSGDLSVYWYQQSLDQGLQFLIQYYNGEERAKGNILERFSAQQFPDLHSELNLSSLELGDSALYFCASSSGLAGVGETQYFGPGTRLLVL.

The chain employs TRBV5-6 and TRBJ2-7; D perhaps matches TRBD1 (5 bases). V lost 5 bases, J lost 7 bases, and 19 bases lay in between. The CDR3 runs to 14 residues. Germline CDR1 is SGHDT and CDR2 is YYEEEE. CDR3 nucleotide sequence: TGTGCCAGCAGAACATCACTACTTGCAGGGGAGCAGTACTTC. The encoded protein is CASRTSLLAGEQYF.

V is TRBV12-5 and J is TRBJ1-1, with D possibly being TRBD1 (5 bases). In germline, CDR1 is LGHNT, CDR2 FRNRAP. The CDR3 is made up of 14 amino acids. V gave up 0 bases and J gave up 1 base, with 6 bases separating them. The CDR3 nucleotides read TGTGCTAGTGGTTTGGTAGACAGGAACACTGAAGCTTTCTTT. Its protein product is CASGLVDRNTEAFF. Full variable domain (rest looked up from reference TRBV12-5 and TRBJ1-1): DARVTQTPRHKVTEMGQEVTMRCQPILGHNTVFWYRQTMMQGLELLAYFRNRAPLDDSGMPKDRFSAEMPDATLATLKIQPSEPRDSAVYFCASGLVDRNTEAFFGQGTRLTVV.

This clone has just a few counts. The genes are TRBV2 and TRBJ1-3; D gene uncertain. Trimming took 4 bases from V and 4 from J, leaving 11 bases between them. CDR1 and CDR2 (germline): SNHLY, FYNNEI. The CDR3 is 14 amino acids. The CDR3 reads CASSVRRSGNTIYF. In nucleotides, the CDR3 is TGTGCCAGCAGTGTTCGGAGGTCAGGAAACACCATATATTTT. Supplemented by reference TRBV2 and TRBJ1-3, the full variable domain reads EPEVTQTPSHQVTQMGQEVILRCVPISNHLYFYWYRQILGQKVEFLVSFYNNEISEKSEIFDDQFSVERPDGSNFTLKIRSTKLEDSAMYFCASSVRRSGNTIYFGEGSWLTVV.

This clone was counted at least ten times. V gene TRBV5-1 combines with J gene TRBJ1-4, with D maybe TRBD1 (6 bases). Germline CDR1 reads SGHRS; CDR2 reads YFSETQ. V was shortened by 0 bases and J by 4 bases, with 10 bases between the two germline ends. The CDR3 sequence is 15 residues long. This CDR3 reads CASSLAGTSNEKLFF. The CDR3 nucleotides are TGCGCCAGCAGCTTGGCCGGGACAAGTAATGAAAAACTGTTTTTT.

J is TRBJ1-3 and V is TRBV3-1 (or the pseudogene TRBV3-2), with D possibly TRBD1 on 6 matching bases. This CDR3 has 14 residues. The germline gives CDR1 LGHDT, CDR2 YNNKEL (reference sequence). Trimming removed 4 bases at V and 4 bases at J, with 11 bases between. The CDR3 DNA follows: TGTGCCAGCAGCCGGAACAGGGCCGGAAACACCATATATTTT. This sequence encodes CASSRNRAGNTIYF.

This clone was seen a single time. The chain links TRBV19 to TRBJ1-1; 8 bases map to TRBD1. Germline V CDR1 and CDR2: LNHDA, SQIVND (reference sequence). The ends lost 3 bases at V and 5 bases at J; junction bases unmatched: 8. This CDR3 contains 15 residues. The CDR3 bases are TGTGCCAGTAGTATCCAGGGGGCTCAGAGGACTGAAGCTTTCTTT. Translated, it gives CASSIQGAQRTEAFF.

CDR3 DNA sequence: TGTGCCAGCTCACGAATACGGGACACCTACGAGCAGTACGTC. Its translation is CASSRIRDTYEQYV. V gene TRBV18 combines with J gene TRBJ2-7, with TRBD1 as a possible D gene (6 bases). Per germline, CDR1 KGHSH and CDR2 LQKENI. Trimming cost V 4 bases and J 2 bases, with 12 bases left between them. The CDR3 extends over 14 amino acids.